This record covers a single TCR beta chain. The antigen it recognizes is unknown. Per-base quality was not reported, and no clone a single base away is much larger than it. This record belongs to a study of T cell responses to AZD1222 COVID-19 vaccine (TCRdb year 2021). Describing the broader study: AZD1222 recipients given second doses at about 4 weeks or at about 12 weeks were pooled, since spike-specific TCR depth and breadth were not found to differ between the two schedules. Trial participants were enrolled into age subgroups of 18-55, 56-69 and 70-plus years, which contained approximately 150, 30 and 60 TCR-sequenced participants, respectively. A total of 233 trial participants underwent TCR sequencing, of whom about 200 had received two doses of AZD1222 and about 26 had received two doses of the MenACWY control vaccine.

Beyond this particular receptor, the publication reports: The 56-69-year group was small, and its depth increase did not reach significance, likely because of low power. Most participants were white British and females outnumbered males, and the authors suggested that clonal diversity may have been underestimated. Reportedly, close to half of the unique spike-specific TCRs recognized epitopes lying outside the regions that are mutated in the B.1.351 and B.1.1.7 variants. A significant rise in spike-specific TCR breadth and depth was observed after two AZD1222 doses relative to day 0 and relative to MenACWY recipients. Because no samples from the day 14 peak response were available, repertoires could be characterized only after the peak T cell response. The vaccine-associated CD4 TCRs covered the entire spike protein, and the dominant responses fell in regions 160-218 and 743-854. Only five or six AZD1222 recipients were SARS-CoV-2 seropositive at baseline, limiting conclusions about previously exposed vaccinees.

Taken with the paper, the label for time point translates to: baseline before first vaccination. Vaccinee samples were obtained from the UK trials COV001 and COV002, which included a single-blind randomized controlled phase 2/3 trial of AZD1222 (ChAdOx1 nCoV-19) in healthy adults. Trial participant PBMC samples were collected at day 0 and day 28 after the second dose for TCRbeta chain sequencing. The CDR3 regions of human TCRbeta chains were subjected to immunosequencing. In the authors' own workflow: Repertoire TCRs were matched against a reference library of SARS-CoV-2-specific TCRs generated with the MIRA antigen-specificity platform. Breadth was defined as the fraction of unique TCRs that were SARS-CoV-2-associated. Depth was defined as the fraction of total T cells that were SARS-CoV-2-associated. Using the MIRA data, every spike-specific TCR was mapped to the spike region that the TCR reacted to and assigned to either a CD4 or a CD8 class. Log10-transformed breadth and depth values were compared by one-way ANOVA with Sidak's multiple comparisons tests. TCRdb stores this immuneACCESS table with in-frame sequences only. Part of the clones is absent; in the studies checked, under half of the shortfall reflects unresolved V genes, and no reason is known for the rest. V, J and clone size derive from that table, while D and trimming were established from the DNA sequence. The sample records around 100,000 clones, more than 75% of which are singletons. Together, the top ten hold approximately 16% of the sample.

V ends up 5 bases short and J 4 bases short, with an unmatched junction base count of 6. CDR1 and CDR2 (SGHTA, FQGNSA) derive from the germline V gene. The CDR3 runs 14 amino acids, cysteine and phenylalanine included. Only the CDR3 region is kept as DNA, spanning 42 bases read in frame from base 1. The chain is made from TRBV7-2 and TRBJ2-3; 7 nucleotides in the junction match TRBD2. The TCR was taken from an adult in good health. The sequencing here drew on peripheral blood, taken on day 0 of AZD1222 vaccination. CDR3 loop: CASSRTRSSDTQYF. The bases read TGTGCCAGCAGCCGGACTAGATCTTCAGATACGCAGTATTTT.